Shown below are 11 T cell receptor beta chains from a single sample sequenced in a study of blood T cells in healthy people across ages. A second PCR, run for about 6 to 12 cycles, used a sample-barcoded 5' primer plus a J-beta primer mix. One entry per CDR3 protein, called by TCRdb with MiXCR from the 5' RACE reads. The sample lists fewer than 950,000 distinct CDR3 sequences, 35% to 40% occurring once. The sequenced sample was blood. The receptors stem from a man aged 18 to 29 in good health.

Comment on this clonotype: A junction end diverges from the germline sequence, so it may reflect a read error. This chain joins TRBV6-5 and TRBJ2-3, with 12 positions matching TRBD2. Looked up from germline, CDR1 is MNHEY and CDR2 is SVGAGI. The CDR3 is made up of 18 amino acids. The CDR3 protein is CASSLGTSGYPGTDAQYF. CDR3 bases: TGTGCCAGCAGTTTAGGGACTAGCGGGTATCCTGGCACAGATGCGCAGTATTTT.

This clonotype turned up a few times. The rearrangement joins TRBV6-2 or TRBV6-3 to TRBJ2-1; D tentatively fits TRBD1 or TRBD2 (5 bases each). Germline CDR1 and CDR2: MNHEY and SVGEGT. Trimming shortened V by 8 bases and J by 9 bases, and 11 bases separated the two germline ends. CDR3 size: 11 residues. The CDR3: CASGDGGEQFF. CDR3 DNA sequence: TGTGCCAGCGGGGATGGGGGTGAGCAGTTCTTC.

This clonotype was counted only a few times. This chain links TRBV7-2 with TRBJ2-1; 8 positions match TRBD2. The CDR3 has 15 amino acids. The trim removed 0 bases at V and 7 bases at J, leaving 5 bases unmatched. CDR1 is SGHTA, CDR2 FQGNSA, per germline. CDR3 DNA: TGTGCCAGCAGCTTAGCCGGGGGGGCTTCTAATGAGCAGTTCTTC. Its protein is CASSLAGGASNEQFF.

The V and J genes are TRBV7-2 and TRBJ2-7; the match to TRBD2 covers 8 bases. The length of the CDR3 is 13 residues. The J segment lost 7 bases and the V segment lost 5 bases, leaving 7 bases of the junction unmatched. The germline CDR1 and CDR2 sequences are SGHTA and FQGNSA. CDR3 DNA: TGTGCCAGCAGCGCAAGCGGGAGTAGGGAGCAGTACTTC. Protein: CASSASGSREQYF.

This clonotype has only a few counts. The CDR3 protein is CSVEEAYEKVKAFF. For the CDR3, the DNA is TGCAGCGTTGAAGAGGCGTACGAAAAGGTTAAAGCTTTCTTT. The V call is TRBV29-1, the J call TRBJ1-1; D not resolved. Per the germline V gene, CDR1 is SQVTM and CDR2 is ANQGSEA. This CDR3 has 14 residues. With 0 bases removed from V and 9 bases from J, the gap between germline ends came to 17 bases.

The chain is built from TRBV5-1 and TRBJ2-1; D is undetermined. CDR3 size: 16 residues. The germline gives CDR1 SGHRS, CDR2 YFSETQ. The V gene lost 4 bases and the J gene lost 0 bases, with 14 bases spanning the gap. This chain's CDR3 is CASSPGGASSYNEQFF. The CDR3 nucleotides read TGCGCCAGCAGCCCCGGTGGTGCGAGCTCCTACAATGAGCAGTTCTTC.

This chain joins TRBV28 and TRBJ2-6; possibly TRBD2 for D (5 bases). The CDR3 covers 15 residues. V lost 8 bases and J 0 bases, leaving 11 bases between the germline ends. Germline V lookup: CDR1 MDHEN, CDR2 SYDVKM. For the CDR3, the DNA is TGTGCCAGCTACTCGGCGGGCTCTGGGGCCAACGTCCTGACTTTC. Protein product: CASYSAGSGANVLTF.

V gene TRBV7-2 combines with J gene TRBJ1-5; perhaps TRBD1 as D (5 bases). Germline V gene sequence: CDR1 SGHTA, CDR2 FQGNSA. The CDR3 has 15 residues. Trimming stripped 3 bases from V and 2 bases from J, with 11 bases between. CDR3 protein: CASSLTVEGNQPQHF. CDR3 bases: TGTGCCAGCAGCTTGACAGTCGAGGGCAATCAGCCCCAGCATTTT.

Of note for this clonotype: Since a much larger clone is just one base distant, this may be a read error. This sequence joins TRBV7-2 and TRBJ2-5, with TRBD1 as a possible D gene (6 bases). V lost 1 base and J 11 bases, leaving 11 bases between the germline ends. This CDR3 comprises 12 residues. Germline V gives CDR1 SGHTA, CDR2 FQGNSA. The CDR3 is CASSLERQEQYF. CDR3 DNA sequence: TGTGCCAGCAGCTTAGAAAGACAGGAGCAGTACTTC.

This clonotype was seen more than once but under ten times. The rearrangement links TRBV14 to TRBJ2-1; D possibly corresponds to TRBD1 (6 bases). Trimming removed 4 bases at V and 10 bases at J, with 23 bases between. CDR1 and CDR2 from the germline V gene are SGHDN and FVKESK. The CDR3 is 16 residues long. CDR3 loop: CASSPYREKKHYEQFF. Here the CDR3 DNA reads TGTGCCAGCAGCCCGTACAGGGAGAAGAAGCACTACGAGCAGTTCTTC.

This chain links TRBV29-1 with TRBJ1-1; 7 bases align to TRBD1. The J segment lost 4 bases and the V segment lost 5 bases, leaving 4 bases of the junction unmatched. The CDR3 totals 12 residues. Per germline, CDR1 SQVTM and CDR2 ANQGSEA. The CDR3 DNA is TGCAGCGTTCAACCAGGGGGCACTGAAGCTTTCTTT. Its protein is CSVQPGGTEAFF.